This TCR beta chain originates from a study of early T cells in non-severe SARS-CoV-2 infection. One entry per CDR3 protein, called by TCRdb with MiXCR from the 5' RACE reads. The sample comprises 95,000 to 100,000 distinct CDR3 sequences, approximately 13% of which are singletons, and around 2.5% rests with the top ten. This CDR3 spans 14 amino acids. CDR1 is SGHRS, CDR2 YFSETQ, per germline. V was trimmed by 1 base and J by 8 bases, leaving 13 bases between them. The J gene is TRBJ2-4, the V gene TRBV5-1; D perhaps matches TRBD2 (6 bases). Sequenced: whole blood. This TCR was sampled from an adult who was a healthcare worker with PCR-confirmed SARS-CoV-2 infection or an uninfected control (not recorded which). The CDR3 region has the DNA TGCGCCAGCAGCTTGCAGGCGGGAAGGGACATTCAGTACTTC. Translated, it gives CASSLQAGRDIQYF. Based on the CDR3 plus reference TRBV5-1 and TRBJ2-4, the full variable domain is KAGVTQTPRYLIKTRGQQVTLSCSPISGHRSVSWYQQTPGQGLQFLFEYFSETQRNKGNFPGRFSGRQFSNSRSEMNVSTLELGDSALYLCASSLQAGRDIQYFGAGTRLSVL.